These 30 T cell receptor beta chains originate from one sample sequenced in a study of robustness of blood B and T cell sequencing. The template for TCR beta quantification was mRNA, not genomic DNA. cDNA was made with a 5' template-switch oligo adding a universal priming site. Every cDNA molecule received a random 12-nucleotide UMI from the template-switch oligo. Each CDR3 protein gets one entry after TCRdb re-called the PCR reads with MiXCR. This sample has roughly 1,100 distinct CDR3 sequences; about two thirds occur once, and the top ten carry 35% to 45%. Sample: peripheral blood. These receptors were collected from a human donor in good health.

This clonotype was seen a single time. This chain joins TRBV5-4 and TRBJ1-1; D uncertain. CDR1 is SGHNT and CDR2 is YYREEE in the germline V gene (reference sequence). The CDR3 sequence is 14 residues long. V dropped 4 bases and J dropped 1 base, with 11 bases sitting between them. The chain's CDR3 is CASSRKTGNTEAFF. The CDR3 region has the DNA TGTGCCAGCAGCCGTAAGACGGGGAACACTGAAGCTTTCTTT.

The V and J genes are TRBV29-1 and TRBJ2-7; D tentatively reads TRBD1 or TRBD2 (6 bases each). This CDR3 spans 13 amino acids. Trimming shortened V by 7 bases and J by 5 bases, and 18 bases separated the two germline ends. The germline V gene has CDR1 SQVTM and CDR2 ANQGSEA. Written as DNA, the CDR3 is TGCAGCGCCTCCTCCGGGGGCCATGACGAGCAGTACTTC. Amino acid sequence: CSASSGGHDEQYF.

The rearrangement uses TRBV6-4 and TRBJ2-2, with 7 bases lining up with TRBD1. After removal of 2 bases from V and 4 bases from J, the junction contained 4 bases not matched to a gene. Germline values: CDR1 MRHNA, CDR2 SNTAGT. This CDR3 contains 15 residues. DNA of the CDR3: TGTGCCAGCAGTGACGTGGCAGGGGGCACCGGGGAGCTGTTTTTT. Translation: CASSDVAGGTGELFF.

The chain recombines TRBV5-5 with TRBJ2-1; D possibly corresponds to TRBD1 (6 bases). Germline V gives CDR1 SGHKS, CDR2 YYEKEE (reference sequence). The CDR3 covers 17 residues. Trimming removed 4 bases at V and 0 bases at J, with 17 bases between. Written as DNA, the CDR3 is TGTGCCAGCAGCCAGGGGCCAGGTCCTAGCTCCTACAATGAGCAGTTCTTC. Translation gives CASSQGPGPSSYNEQFF.

The chain links TRBV4-2 to TRBJ1-2; 9 positions match TRBD1. Germline trimming cut 4 bases from V and 3 bases from J; bases unmatched to any gene: 9. Germline loops: CDR1 LGHNA, CDR2 YNFKEQ. The CDR3 consists of 16 residues. The DNA of the CDR3 is TGTGCCAGCAGCCCAACCCCGGACAGGGGCTACTATGGCTACACCTTC. Translation: CASSPTPDRGYYGYTF.

The chain links TRBV10-3 to TRBJ2-5, with D unresolved. The germline gives CDR1 ENHRY, CDR2 SYGVKD. V was pared by 4 bases and J by 2 bases, with 5 bases between. This CDR3 spans 12 amino acids. Here the CDR3 reads CAISVQQETQYF. The DNA of the CDR3 is TGTGCCATCAGTGTACAGCAAGAGACCCAGTACTTC.

The chain combines TRBV11-3 with TRBJ2-2; D uncertain. Germline V lookup: CDR1 SGHNT, CDR2 YENEEA. The CDR3 is 12 residues long. V was cut by 1 base and J by 8 bases, with 5 bases left in between. CDR3 region: CASSLGVGELFF. The CDR3 DNA reads as TGTGCCAGCAGCTTAGGGGTTGGGGAGCTGTTTTTT.

This chain connects TRBV5-1 to TRBJ1-2, with 11 bases fitting TRBD1. V lost 2 bases to trimming and J lost 7 bases; unmatched junction nucleotides: 1. Germline V gene lookup returns CDR1 SGHRS and CDR2 YFSETQ. The CDR3 contains 13 residues. In nucleotides, the CDR3 is TGCGCCAGCAGCTTTGGGACAGGGGGTGGCTACACCTTC. Protein product: CASSFGTGGGYTF.

The V call is TRBV7-9, the J call TRBJ2-1; D gene uncertain. The germline gives CDR1 SEHNR, CDR2 FQNEAQ (reference sequence). The V end was cut by 1 base, the J end by 2 bases, with 12 bases between. The CDR3 runs to 16 residues. CDR3 coding DNA: TGTGCCAGCAGCTTAGGGGTGGGCAGGACCTACAATGAGCAGTTCTTC. Translating it yields CASSLGVGRTYNEQFF.

The J gene is TRBJ2-1, the V gene TRBV10-1; D unresolved. The CDR3 extends over 14 amino acids. The germline V gene encodes CDR1 WNHNN and CDR2 SYGVQD (reference sequence). V was clipped by 4 bases and J by 2 bases, with 9 bases between them. The chain's CDR3 is CASSAIPAYNEQFF. The CDR3 DNA reads as TGCGCCAGCAGTGCAATCCCAGCCTACAATGAGCAGTTCTTC.

V gene TRBV4-2 combines with J gene TRBJ2-1; 11 positions agree with TRBD2. Germline V gives CDR1 LGHNA, CDR2 YNFKEQ. Losses at the gene ends were 1 base for V and 6 bases for J; bases not matched to a gene: 8. The CDR3 extends over 17 amino acids. CDR3 residues: CASSQAPGTSGLNEQFF. CDR3 coding DNA: TGTGCCAGCAGCCAAGCCCCCGGGACTAGCGGACTCAATGAGCAGTTCTTC.

The chain is built from TRBV19 and TRBJ2-3; D is perhaps TRBD1 or TRBD2 (5 bases each). There are 14 residues in the CDR3. V lost 3 bases, J lost 2 bases, and 9 bases lay in between. Looked up from germline, CDR1 is LNHDA and CDR2 is SQIVND (reference sequence). The CDR3 loop reads CASSIVGDTDTQYF. CDR3 coding DNA: TGTGCCAGTAGTATCGTGGGGGACACAGATACGCAGTATTTT.

The chain couples TRBV4-1 to TRBJ2-1, with 8 bases fitting TRBD1. Germline CDR1 MGHRA, CDR2 YSYEKL. This CDR3 comprises 13 residues. With V trimmed by 6 bases and J by 8 bases, 6 bases remained unmatched. This CDR3 reads CASSRLQGDEQFF. CDR3 bases: TGCGCCAGCAGTCGATTACAGGGGGATGAGCAGTTCTTC.

The chain is built from TRBV5-5 and TRBJ1-5; 7 bases are a match to TRBD1. The CDR3 runs 14 residues. Germline CDR1 is SGHKS and CDR2 is YYEKEE (reference sequence). The junction had 5 bases not matched to a gene; V was cut back by 2 bases and J by 6 bases. CDR3 sequence (DNA): TGTGCCAGCAGCTTTACCCGACAGGGTCAGCCCCAGCATTTT. This translates into CASSFTRQGQPQHF.

In DNA form, the CDR3 reads TGTGCCAGCAGCCAAGCTCCCGACACCGGGGAGCTGTTTTTT. This sequence encodes CASSQAPDTGELFF. J is TRBJ2-2 and V is TRBV14; no firm D call. The ends were cut back, 1 base at V and 3 bases at J, with 6 bases in the middle. The germline gives CDR1 SGHDN, CDR2 FVKESK. The CDR3 loop spans 14 amino acids. The complete variable domain, with remaining parts taken from reference TRBV14 and TRBJ2-2, reads EAGVTQFPSHSVIEKGQTVTLRCDPISGHDNLYWYRRVMGKEIKFLLHFVKESKQDESGMPNNRFLAERTGGTYSTLKVQPAELEDSGVYFCASSQAPDTGELFFGEGSRLTVL.

V usage is TRBV7-3 and J usage is TRBJ1-3; 10 positions agree with TRBD1. Germline CDR1 SGHTA, CDR2 FQGTGA. V dropped 11 bases and J dropped 2; count of bases not matched to a gene: 15. CDR3 size: 17 residues. Written as DNA, the CDR3 is TGTGCCTACCGGGACAGGGGATCTCCTATTACTGGAAACACCATATATTTT. Protein: CAYRDRGSPITGNTIYF.

This clonotype was detected only once. The CDR3 coding sequence is TGTGCCAGCAGCCAAGATGTATCAGGCGAGCAGTACTTC. It translates to CASSQDVSGEQYF. The gene calls are TRBV14 and TRBJ2-7; D is undetermined. Germline CDR1 is SGHDN and CDR2 is FVKESK. The CDR3 covers 13 residues. Trimming removed 0 bases from V and 6 bases from J, with 9 bases in between.

The chain employs TRBV5-1 and TRBJ1-1, with a possible D match to TRBD1 (6 bases). V lost 5 bases, J lost 7 bases, and 21 bases lay in between. CDR3 length: 15 amino acids. Germline V gives CDR1 SGHRS, CDR2 YFSETQ. CDR3 region: CASRRTGGAPGEAFF. The CDR3 DNA is TGCGCCAGCAGGCGCACGGGGGGGGCGCCGGGTGAAGCTTTCTTT.

The rearrangement joins TRBV21-1 to TRBJ1-6; the D call in the table, TRBD1, was not verified against the DNA. TRBV21-1 represents a pseudogene. The CDR3 consists of 16 residues. The CDR3 bases are TGTGCCAGCGTTACGGGACAGGGCATCTATAATTCACCCCTCCACTTT. Translated, it gives CASVTGQGIYNSPLHF.

The chain employs TRBV19 and TRBJ1-1; TRBD1 is a possible D gene (5 bases). The CDR3 has 15 residues. The germline gives CDR1 LNHDA, CDR2 SQIVND (reference sequence). Between the trimmed V and J ends, which lost 1 base and 3 bases, there was a span of 12 bases. The CDR3 sequence: CASSIGAGSDTEAFF. The DNA of the CDR3 is TGTGCCAGTAGTATAGGCGCAGGGTCGGACACTGAAGCTTTCTTT.

This chain joins TRBV7-9 and TRBJ2-1; D ambiguous. Trimming pared 0 bases from V and 8 bases from J, leaving 8 bases between. This CDR3 spans 13 amino acids. Germline lookup yields CDR1 SEHNR and CDR2 FQNEAQ (reference sequence). CDR3 region: CASSLALRDEQFF. DNA of the CDR3: TGTGCCAGCAGCTTAGCGTTACGGGATGAGCAGTTCTTC.

This chain uses TRBV15 with TRBJ2-7; D gene unclear. Germline lookup yields CDR1 LNHNV and CDR2 YYDKDF (reference sequence). Deletions cut 0 bases from V and 6 bases from J, with 9 bases between. This CDR3 comprises 13 residues. The CDR3 region is CATSRDSLGEQYF. CDR3 coding DNA: TGTGCCACCAGCAGAGATTCTTTGGGCGAGCAGTACTTC.

The chain is built from TRBV7-6 and TRBJ1-3; D possibly corresponds to TRBD1 (6 bases). Per germline, CDR1 SGHVS and CDR2 FNYEAQ. The length of the CDR3 is 19 residues. Trimming pared 2 bases from V and 0 bases from J, leaving 20 bases between. Here the CDR3 reads CASSLTPLTGSSSGNTIYF. The DNA for the CDR3 is TGTGCCAGCAGCTTAACCCCCTTGACAGGCTCTAGCTCTGGAAACACCATATATTTT.

This chain joins TRBV30 and TRBJ1-6; D not certain. This CDR3 spans 15 amino acids. CDR1 and CDR2 from the germline V gene are GTSNPN and SVGIG (reference sequence). The germline V and J ends were trimmed by 4 bases and 0 bases, with 10 bases remaining between them. In nucleotides, the CDR3 is TGTGCCTGGACTGACGGGATCTCCTATAATTCACCCCTCCACTTT. It specifies CAWTDGISYNSPLHF.

The J gene is TRBJ2-1, the V gene TRBV10-3; 10 nucleotides match TRBD2. CDR1 is ENHRY, CDR2 SYGVKD, per germline. After removal of 0 bases from V and 5 bases from J, the junction contained 4 bases not matched to a gene. The CDR3 has 16 amino acids. In nucleotides, the CDR3 is TGTGCCATCAGTGAGTCAGGGCTAGCGGGGGACAATGAGCAGTTCTTC. This gives the protein CAISESGLAGDNEQFF.

The chain is built from TRBV24-1 and TRBJ2-1, with 11 nucleotides matching TRBD2. The V segment lost 2 bases and the J segment 0 bases; nucleotides outside the gene matches: 8. CDR3 length: 19 amino acids. Germline assignment: CDR1 KGHDR and CDR2 SFDVKD. The CDR3 sequence: CATSDSPGTSGSSYNEQFF. CDR3 sequence (DNA): TGTGCCACCAGTGATTCCCCCGGGACTAGCGGTAGCTCCTACAATGAGCAGTTCTTC.

This chain uses TRBV5-6 with TRBJ1-4; D call uncertain. Trimming took 0 bases from V and 4 from J, leaving 19 bases between them. The CDR3 is 18 amino acids. Germline CDR1 reads SGHDT; CDR2 reads YYEEEE. The CDR3 protein is CASSLDSLQMRSNEKLFF. CDR3 DNA sequence: TGTGCCAGCAGCTTGGACAGCCTCCAGATGCGGAGTAATGAAAAACTGTTTTTT.

The chain employs TRBV7-8 and TRBJ1-1; TRBD1 is a possible D gene (6 bases). Germline V gene data show CDR1 as SGHVS and CDR2 as FQNEAQ. V lost 5 bases and J 1 base, leaving 11 bases between the germline ends. The CDR3 contains 14 residues. The CDR3 is CASSPSDRNTEAFF. The CDR3, as DNA: TGTGCCAGCAGCCCCTCGGACAGGAACACTGAAGCTTTCTTT.

In this sample, this clonotype turned up once. Likely a read error: the CDR3 ends without its conserved phenylalanine or tryptophan. The chain links TRBV3-1 to TRBJ2-3; a possible D gene is TRBD1 (5 bases). This CDR3 comprises 15 residues. CDR1 is LGHDT, CDR2 YNNKEL, per germline (reference sequence). The germline V and J ends were trimmed by 0 bases and 6 bases, with 13 bases remaining between them. The CDR3 loop is CASSQDRLGPDTQYL. CDR3 DNA: TGTGCCAGCAGCCAAGACCGCCTGGGGCCTGATACGCAGTATCTT.

The rearrangement joins TRBV10-3 to TRBJ2-7; no clear D. The CDR3 runs to 11 residues. V gave up 8 bases and J gave up 3 bases, with 8 bases separating them. Per the germline V gene, CDR1 is ENHRY and CDR2 is SYGVKD. The CDR3 region is CAIGQIYEQYF. CDR3 coding DNA: TGTGCCATCGGCCAGATCTACGAGCAGTACTTC.